This TCR beta chain is drawn from a study of spatial heterogeneity in lung cancer. The germline CDR1 and CDR2 sequences are MNHEY and SMNVEV (reference sequence). The CDR3 is 15 residues long. The ends lost 5 bases at V and 6 bases at J; junction bases unmatched: 9. MiXCR was run by TCRdb on the 5' RACE reads, yielding one entry per CDR3 protein. The table has 10,000 or so distinct CDR3 sequences, about 12% seen once. The table lists this clonotype with many counts. Its antigen is still unknown. The sample's time point: sample taken at primary tumor resection. Unsorted tumor, nontumor lung tissue or cryopreserved PBMC supplied the whole RNA. Study observations and caveats: How many expanded intratumoral alpha and beta TCRs were present tracked the tumor mutation count, which was a count of nonsynonymous mutations.

The sequence derives from a female donor with early-stage non-small cell lung cancer. The chain couples TRBV27 to TRBJ1-2, with 10 bases fitting TRBD1. The sequencing used lung tumor tissue, collected at surgery. The CDR3 bases are TGTGCCAGCAGTCCCACGGACAGGGGGAGGGATGGCTACACCTTC. Translated: CASSPTDRGRDGYTF.